This T cell receptor beta chain was identified during a study of blood T cell repertoires in COVID-19. Study in general: The United States, Italy and Spain provided the acute and convalescent COVID-19 samples. The analysed material was cDNA or gDNA that came from T cells, B-cell-depleted T cells, or PBMCs.

This CDR3 has 15 residues. V shed 5 bases, J shed 2 bases, and the junction held 8 bases outside the gene matches. Germline V gene data show CDR1 as MDHEN and CDR2 as SYDVKM. Authors' methods: Reference gene primer amplification gave nucleated cell count estimates. Assay used: immunoSEQ multiplex PCR; TCRdb lists only in-frame clones, some missing. The V and J calls and clone size are taken from that table; D and trimming were inferred from the DNA. This sample has about 140,000 clones, with about 86% found just once. A single count supports this clone. The sequence was collected from a woman between 50 and 59 years old with active or convalescent COVID-19. Material for sequencing was peripheral blood. The J gene is TRBJ2-7, the V gene TRBV28; 8 bases are a match to TRBD1. Here the CDR3 reads CASSKGQVKAYEQYF. Written as DNA, the CDR3 is TGTGCCAGCAGTAAGGGACAGGTAAAGGCCTACGAGCAGTACTTC.